The clone carrying this T cell receptor (beta chain) showed up just once. What it binds is unknown. These data originate in a study of T cell responses to AZD1222 COVID-19 vaccine. Overall study context: Recipients boosted at about 4 weeks or about 12 weeks are pooled.

Germline V gives CDR1 SGHAT, CDR2 FQNNGV. This CDR3 has 15 residues. Trimming removed 4 bases at V and 9 bases at J, with 19 bases between. Study results and limitations: It should be noted that donors were predominantly white British and more often female, and clonal diversity was possibly underestimated. Along spike, vaccine-associated CD4 TCRs were found throughout, with dominance at 160-218 and 743-854. Two AZD1222 doses significantly raised spike-specific TCR breadth and depth over controls.

Generated by immunoSEQ multiplex PCR, the TCRdb table keeps only in-frame clones and is missing some. Here the sample spans around 94,000 clones, more than 85% being singletons. V and J are TRBV11-2 and TRBJ2-1; TRBD1 is a possible D gene (6 bases). Sequencing used peripheral blood, obtained on day 0 of AZD1222 vaccination. The clonotype comes from an adult in good health. As DNA, the CDR3 is TGTGCCAGCAGCTCCGGTAGGGGGTCGGTTGTTGAGCAGTTCTTC. It translates to CASSSGRGSVVEQFF.